A selection of T cell receptor beta chains follows, all from one sample in a study of CD8+ T cells in alopecia areata. Here immunoSEQ multiplex PCR was the method, and the copy in TCRdb shows in-frame clones only, minus some. The table shows about 290,000 clones, with roughly 50% occurring only once. This material consisted of CD4+ T cells sorted from blood, taken at week 24, from a patient treated with tofacitinib. Receptor source: a human donor with alopecia areata. CDR3s include the opening cysteine and the closing phenylalanine or tryptophan. A D gene is named only where the DNA matches it firmly. Some rows mark clone size as missing; the rest say once, few, many or name a class of expanded clone.

J | V | size | D | CDR3 | DNA
TRBJ1-1 | TRBV29-1 | few | NA | CSTTDAEAFF | TGCAGTACCACGGACGCTGAAGCTTTCTTT
TRBJ2-5 | TRBV29-1 | NA | NA | CSVTRGQRTETQYF | TGCAGCGTGACTCGCGGACAGAGAACGGAGACCCAGTACTTC
TRBJ2-2 | TRBV11-1 | NA | NA | CASSQSPRVSTGELFF | TGTGCCAGCAGCCAATCTCCCCGCGTTTCGACCGGGGAGCTGTTTTTT
TRBJ2-1 | TRBV4-3 | NA | NA | CASSQDAGYRYNEQFF | TGCGCCAGCAGCCAAGACGCGGGTTACAGATACAATGAGCAGTTCTTC
TRBJ2-7 | TRBV29-1 | few | TRBD2 | CSVEDPLAGGPNEQYF | TGCAGCGTTGAAGATCCGCTAGCGGGGGGGCCCAACGAGCAGTACTTC
TRBJ1-3 | TRBV9 | NA | TRBD1 | CASSNQGESGNTIYF | TGTGCCAGCAGCAATCAGGGGGAGTCTGGAAACACCATATATTTT
TRBJ2-4 | TRBV29-1 | NA | NA | CSTYRDSKNIQYF | TGCAGCACTTACCGGGACTCCAAAAACATTCAGTACTTC
TRBJ2-1 | TRBV7-2 | NA | TRBD1 | CASSRGTANEQFF | TGTGCCAGCAGCAGAGGGACAGCCAATGAGCAGTTCTTC
TRBJ2-3 | TRBV29-1 | NA | NA | CRSSTESTDTQYF | TGCAGGTCCTCAACAGAAAGCACAGATACGCAGTATTTT
TRBJ1-1 | TRBV6-1 | NA | NA | CASSPKAGSPTEAFF | TGTGCCAGCAGCCCAAAGGCCGGGAGTCCCACTGAAGCTTTCTTT
TRBJ2-3 | TRBV6-5 | NA | NA | CASSTSSGHTQYF | TGTGCCAGCAGCACATCCTCAGGTCATACGCAGTATTTT
TRBJ1-3 | TRBV19 | few | NA | CASGQGERTIYF | TGTGCCAGTGGGCAGGGCGAACGGACCATATATTTT
TRBJ2-1 | TRBV7-9 | few | NA | CASSPSYEQFF | TGTGCCAGCAGCCCATCGTATGAGCAGTTCTTC
TRBJ2-1 | TRBV30 | NA | TRBD2 | CAWKGLAGADEQFF | TGTGCCTGGAAGGGCCTAGCGGGGGCCGACGAGCAGTTCTTC
TRBJ2-3 | TRBV5-1 | few | NA | CASSLQEADTQYF | TGCGCCAGCAGCTTGCAGGAGGCAGATACGCAGTATTTT
TRBJ2-2 | TRBV29-1 | few | NA | CSARGFTGELFF | TGCAGCGCTCGGGGGTTCACCGGGGAGCTGTTTTTT
TRBJ2-3 | TRBV29-1 | NA | NA | CSVEHGRQSTDTQYF | TGCAGCGTTGAACACGGGCGTCAAAGCACAGATACGCAGTATTTT
TRBJ2-1 | TRBV19 | few | NA | CASSMRQTYSYNEQFF | TGTGCCAGTAGTATGCGACAGACTTACTCCTACAATGAGCAGTTCTTC
TRBJ2-7 | TRBV29-1 | NA | NA | CSVEELRGSYEQYF | TGCAGCGTTGAAGAACTCAGGGGATCCTACGAGCAGTACTTC
TRBJ1-5 | TRBV7-2 | NA | NA | CASSPGVSRNQPQHF | TGTGCCAGCAGCCCTGGGGTCTCTCGCAATCAGCCCCAGCATTTT
TRBJ2-7 | TRBV30 | NA | NA | CAWSVIGGAEDEQYF | TGTGCCTGGAGTGTAATTGGGGGGGCTGAGGACGAGCAGTACTTC
TRBJ2-1 | TRBV7-2 | few | TRBD2 | CASSGLAGVDEQFF | TGTGCCAGCAGCGGACTAGCGGGGGTCGATGAGCAGTTCTTC
TRBJ2-7 | TRBV2 | NA | NA | CASSELPEQYF | TGTGCCAGCAGTGAATTGCCCGAGCAGTACTTC
TRBJ2-2 | TRBV18 | NA | NA | CASSPSLDTGELFF | TGTGCCAGCTCACCGAGTCTCGACACCGGGGAGCTGTTTTTT
TRBJ2-7 | TRBV27 | many | TRBD1 | CASLGQGLSSYEQYF | TGTGCCAGCCTGGGACAGGGACTCTCGAGCTACGAGCAGTACTTC
TRBJ2-5 | TRBV7-2 | NA | NA | CASSFGVKPQYF | TGTGCCAGCAGCTTCGGGGTAAAGCCCCAGTACTTC
TRBJ2-7 | TRBV7-9 | few | TRBD2 | CASSPGSGSSYEQYF | TGTGCCAGCAGCCCCGGCAGCGGGAGCTCCTACGAGCAGTACTTC
TRBJ1-2 | TRBV29-1 | NA | NA | CSVAPRQANYGYTF | TGCAGCGTTGCACCCCGACAGGCTAACTATGGCTACACCTTC
TRBJ2-7 | TRBV5-6 | NA | NA | CASSFVGSSYEQYF | TGTGCCAGCAGCTTCGTGGGCAGCTCCTACGAGCAGTACTTC
TRBJ1-2 | TRBV19 | NA | TRBD1 | CASSIGGTAYHYGYTF | TGTGCCAGTAGTATCGGTGGGACAGCGTACCACTATGGCTACACCTTC
TRBJ2-7 | TRBV5-1 | NA | NA | CASSVDRRGEQYF | TGCGCCAGCAGCGTCGACAGGCGAGGCGAGCAGTACTTC
TRBJ1-1 | TRBV7-8 | few | TRBD1 | CASSPYRGHTEAFF | TGTGCCAGCAGCCCTTACAGGGGGCACACTGAAGCTTTCTTT
TRBJ2-1 | TRBV9 | once | TRBD1 | CASSEGQTNEQFF | TGTGCCAGCAGCGAGGGACAGACCAATGAGCAGTTCTTC
TRBJ1-3 | TRBV23-1 | NA | NA | CASSQLEGNTIYF | TGCGCCAGCAGTCAATTGGAGGGAAACACCATATATTTT
TRBJ2-3 | TRBV27 | NA | NA | CASSLNIVETQYF | TGTGCCAGCAGTTTAAACATAGTTGAGACGCAGTATTTT
TRBJ2-1 | TRBV30 | NA | NA | CAGGNEQFF | TGTGCCGGTGGGAATGAGCAGTTCTTC
TRBJ2-5 | TRBV30 | NA | TRBD2 | CAWRTSGQETQYF | TGTGCCTGGAGGACTAGCGGCCAAGAGACCCAGTACTTC
TRBJ2-1 | TRBV27 | NA | TRBD2 | CASSSDRLAGEQFF | TGTGCCAGCAGTTCCGACAGACTAGCGGGTGAGCAGTTCTTC